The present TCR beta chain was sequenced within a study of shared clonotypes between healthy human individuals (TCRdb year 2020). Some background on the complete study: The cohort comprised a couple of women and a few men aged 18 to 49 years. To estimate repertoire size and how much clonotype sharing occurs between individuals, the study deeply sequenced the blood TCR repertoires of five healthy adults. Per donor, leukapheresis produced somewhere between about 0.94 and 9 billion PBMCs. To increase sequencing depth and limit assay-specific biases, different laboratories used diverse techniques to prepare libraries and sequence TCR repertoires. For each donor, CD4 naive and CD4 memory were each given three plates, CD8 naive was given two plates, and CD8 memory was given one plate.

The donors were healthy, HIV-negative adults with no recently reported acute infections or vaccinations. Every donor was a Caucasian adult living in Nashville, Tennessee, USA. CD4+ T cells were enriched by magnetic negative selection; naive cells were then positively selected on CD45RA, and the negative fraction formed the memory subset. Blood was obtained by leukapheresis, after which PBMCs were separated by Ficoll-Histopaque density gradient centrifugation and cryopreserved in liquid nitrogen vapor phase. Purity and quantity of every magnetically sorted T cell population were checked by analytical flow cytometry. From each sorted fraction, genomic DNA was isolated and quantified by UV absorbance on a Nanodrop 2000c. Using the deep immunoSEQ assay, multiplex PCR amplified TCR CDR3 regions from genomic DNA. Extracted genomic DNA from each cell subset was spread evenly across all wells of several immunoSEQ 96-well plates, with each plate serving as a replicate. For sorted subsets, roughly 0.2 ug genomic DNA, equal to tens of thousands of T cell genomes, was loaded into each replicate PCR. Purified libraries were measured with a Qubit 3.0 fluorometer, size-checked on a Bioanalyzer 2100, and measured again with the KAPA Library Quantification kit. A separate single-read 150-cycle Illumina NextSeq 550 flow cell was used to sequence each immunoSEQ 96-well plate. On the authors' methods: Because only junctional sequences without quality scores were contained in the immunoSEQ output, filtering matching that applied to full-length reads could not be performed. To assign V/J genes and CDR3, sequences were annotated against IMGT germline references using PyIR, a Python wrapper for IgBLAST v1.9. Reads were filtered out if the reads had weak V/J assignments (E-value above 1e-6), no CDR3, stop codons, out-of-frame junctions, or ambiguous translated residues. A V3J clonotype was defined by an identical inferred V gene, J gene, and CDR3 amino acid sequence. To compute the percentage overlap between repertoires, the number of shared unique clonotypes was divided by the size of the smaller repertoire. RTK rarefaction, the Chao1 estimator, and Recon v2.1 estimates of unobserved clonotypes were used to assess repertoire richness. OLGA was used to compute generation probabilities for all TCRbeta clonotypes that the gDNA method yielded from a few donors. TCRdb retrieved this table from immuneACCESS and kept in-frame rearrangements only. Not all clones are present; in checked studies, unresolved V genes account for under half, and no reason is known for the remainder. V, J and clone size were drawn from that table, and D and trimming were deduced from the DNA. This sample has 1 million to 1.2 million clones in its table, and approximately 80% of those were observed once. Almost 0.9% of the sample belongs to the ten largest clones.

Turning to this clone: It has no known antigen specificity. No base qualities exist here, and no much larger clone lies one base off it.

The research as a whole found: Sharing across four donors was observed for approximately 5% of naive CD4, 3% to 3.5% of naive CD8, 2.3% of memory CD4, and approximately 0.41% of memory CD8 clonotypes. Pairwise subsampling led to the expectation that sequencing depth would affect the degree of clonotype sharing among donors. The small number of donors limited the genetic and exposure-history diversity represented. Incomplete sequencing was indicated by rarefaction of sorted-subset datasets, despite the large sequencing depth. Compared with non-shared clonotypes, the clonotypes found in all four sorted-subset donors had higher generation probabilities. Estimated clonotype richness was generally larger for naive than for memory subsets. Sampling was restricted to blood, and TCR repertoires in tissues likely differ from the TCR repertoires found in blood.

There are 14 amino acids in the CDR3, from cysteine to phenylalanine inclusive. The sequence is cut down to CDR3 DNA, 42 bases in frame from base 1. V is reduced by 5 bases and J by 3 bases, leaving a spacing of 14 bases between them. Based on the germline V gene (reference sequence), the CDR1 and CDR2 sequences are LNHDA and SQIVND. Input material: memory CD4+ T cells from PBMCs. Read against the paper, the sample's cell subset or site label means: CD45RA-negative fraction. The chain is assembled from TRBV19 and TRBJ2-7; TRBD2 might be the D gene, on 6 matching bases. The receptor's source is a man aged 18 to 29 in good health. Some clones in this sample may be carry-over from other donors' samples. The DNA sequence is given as TGTGCCAGTAGTGGAGGGGCCCCCAACTACGAGCAGTACTTC. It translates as CASSGGAPNYEQYF. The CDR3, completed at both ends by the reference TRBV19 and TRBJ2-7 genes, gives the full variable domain DGGITQSPKYLFRKEGQNVTLSCEQNLNHDAMYWYRQDPGQGLRLIYYSQIVNDFQKGDIAEGYSVSREKKESFPLTVTSAQKNPTAFYLCASSGGAPNYEQYFGPGTRLTVT.